What follows are 9 T cell receptor beta chains derived from one specimen sequenced in a study of blood T cells in healthy people across ages. The second PCR ran roughly 6 to 11 cycles with a sample-barcoded 5' primer and J-beta primers. Using its own MiXCR run on the 5' RACE reads, TCRdb lists one record per CDR3 protein. The repertoire has 550,000 to 750,000 distinct CDR3 sequences, roughly 20% of them found once; the top ten carry approximately 3.6%. The material sequenced was blood. The receptors originated from a man aged 65-85 years in good health.

This clonotype was seen more than once but under ten times. The CDR3 is CASSYTGREKLFF. CDR3 bases: TGTGCCAGCAGTTACACAGGAAGGGAAAAACTGTTTTTT. V and J are TRBV6-2 or TRBV6-3 and TRBJ1-4; possible D gene TRBD1, 5 bases. Germline CDR1 is MNHEY and CDR2 is SVGEGT. This CDR3 is 13 amino acids long. Trimming pared 2 bases from V and 8 bases from J, leaving 9 bases between.

Turning to this clonotype: A read error likely explains this, since a far larger clone differs by one base. The J gene is TRBJ2-7, the V gene TRBV29-1; no clear D gene. Per the germline V gene, CDR1 is SQVTM and CDR2 is ANQGSEA. This CDR3 is built from 11 residues. The CDR3 spells CSAENGYEQYF. CDR3 DNA: TGCAGCGCTGAAAACGGCTACGAGCAGTACTTC.

V and J are TRBV3-1 and TRBJ2-6, with 8 bases identical to TRBD2. This CDR3 is 16 amino acids long. Per the germline V gene, CDR1 is LGHDT and CDR2 is YNNKEL (reference sequence). The junction had 0 bases not matched to a gene; V was cut back by 0 bases and J by 2 bases. For the CDR3, the DNA is TGTGCCAGCAGCCAAGATAGCGGGACTGGGGCCAACGTCCTGACTTTC. Amino acids: CASSQDSGTGANVLTF.

This clonotype was seen more than once but under ten times. A clone one base away is much larger, so this may be a read error. The V call is TRBV5-1, the J call TRBJ2-7, with D maybe TRBD1 (6 bases). CDR3 length: 13 residues. Germline values: CDR1 SGHRS, CDR2 YFSETQ. V was shortened by 4 bases and J by 2 bases, with 10 bases between the two germline ends. The CDR3, as DNA: TGCGCCAGCAGCCACCGGGACACCTACGAGCAGTACTTC. Amino acids: CASSHRDTYEQYF.

This clonotype turned up a few times. A much larger clone sits a single nucleotide away, making a read error possible. The CDR3 here is CASSLESSGFHNEQFF. As DNA, the CDR3 is TGCGCCAGCAGCTTGGAGTCTAGCGGATTCCACAATGAGCAGTTCTTC. V is TRBV5-1 and J is TRBJ2-1; TRBD2 matches at 7 bases. Germline V CDR1 and CDR2: SGHRS, YFSETQ. The CDR3 extends over 16 amino acids. Germline trimming cut 0 bases from V and 5 bases from J; bases unmatched to any gene: 8. The full variable domain, its missing parts supplied by reference TRBV5-1 and TRBJ2-1, is KAGVTQTPRYLIKTRGQQVTLSCSPISGHRSVSWYQQTPGQGLQFLFEYFSETQRNKGNFPGRFSGRQFSNSRSEMNVSTLELGDSALYLCASSLESSGFHNEQFFGPGTRLTVL.

The rearrangement joins TRBV5-1 to TRBJ2-5; 8 nucleotides agree with TRBD1. The DNA end lines up better with TRBJ2-1; the J call may be wrong. Germline lookup yields CDR1 SGHRS and CDR2 YFSETQ. The CDR3 has 13 amino acids. Here the CDR3 DNA reads TGCGCCAGCAGCCTCAGGGGGCTGGATGAGCAGTTCTTC. Amino acid sequence: CASSLRGLDEQFF.

The rearrangement joins TRBV20-1 to TRBJ2-1; 8 nucleotides align to TRBD2. Gene TRBJ2-7 matches the end of the DNA better, so the J call may be wrong. Germline V gene lookup returns CDR1 DFQATT and CDR2 SNEGSKA (reference sequence). This CDR3 has 13 residues. CDR3 nucleotide sequence: TGCAGTGCTAGTTCCAGCGGGAGAAACGAGCAGTACTTC. It specifies CSASSSGRNEQYF.

This clonotype has only a few counts. One end of the junction varies from germline; a read error may be responsible. The V call is TRBV4-3, the J call TRBJ2-5; D remains unclear. The CDR3 totals 13 residues. The germline gives CDR1 LGHNA, CDR2 YSLEER. CDR3 sequence: CASSQDLQYEQHF. In DNA form, the CDR3 reads TGCGCCAGCAGCCAAGATTTACAGTACGAGCAGCACTTC.

This clonotype appeared many times. The chain couples TRBV7-9 to TRBJ2-7, with TRBD2 identical over 10 bases. The CDR3 covers 15 residues. With 0 bases clipped from V and 6 bases from J, the junction kept 5 bases outside the gene matches. Germline CDR1 and CDR2: SEHNR and FQNEAQ (reference sequence). The CDR3 nucleotides read TGTGCCAGCAGCTTAGCGGGGACTAGCGTTGGCGAGCAGTACTTC. Translating gives CASSLAGTSVGEQYF.